This passage covers 6 T cell receptor beta chains from one sample sequenced in a study of T cells after yellow fever vaccination. TCRdb recomputed calls from the 5' RACE reads with MiXCR, one row per CDR3 protein. The sample carries tens of thousands of distinct CDR3 sequences, roughly 7.3% recorded once. Source: CD8+ T cells sorted from PBMCs, taken roughly 15 days after the first yellow fever vaccination. The receptors were gathered from a man in his late teens or twenties who received the YFV17D yellow fever vaccine.

This clonotype was recorded at least ten times. The chain employs TRBV7-2 and TRBJ2-1; 10 positions agree with TRBD2. Germline V CDR1 and CDR2: SGHTA, FQGNSA. The CDR3 extends over 19 amino acids. V dropped 0 bases and J dropped 0; count of bases not matched to a gene: 8. CDR3 coding DNA: TGTGCCAGCAGCTTAGCCGATAGCGGGGGGCGTAGCTCCTACAATGAGCAGTTCTTC. Protein product: CASSLADSGGRSSYNEQFF.

This clonotype was detected many times. The CDR3 region has the DNA TGTGCCAGCAGTTCGGGACAGGCAAACTATGGCTACACCTTC. Its translation is CASSSGQANYGYTF. V and J are TRBV12-3 or TRBV12-4 and TRBJ1-2; the match to TRBD1 covers 8 bases. The CDR3 sequence is 14 residues long. Trimming removed 4 bases from V and 2 bases from J; junction bases left unmatched: 3.

In its sample, this clonotype was seen many times. The chain carries TRBV29-1 and TRBJ1-1, with 7 bases that match TRBD1. Germline lookup yields CDR1 SQVTM and CDR2 ANQGSEA. V lost 4 bases, J lost 7 bases, and 6 bases stayed unmatched. This CDR3 contains 12 residues. CDR3 DNA sequence: TGCAGCGTTGGGTCAGGGGGAGTTGAAGCTTTCTTT. Translating gives CSVGSGGVEAFF. Combining the CDR3 with reference TRBV29-1 and TRBJ1-1 gives the whole variable domain SAVISQKPSRDICQRGTSLTIQCQVDSQVTMMFWYRQQPGQSLTLIATANQGSEATYESGFVIDKFPISRPNLTFSTLTVSNMSPEDSSIYLCSVGSGGVEAFFGQGTRLTVV.

This clonotype has ten or more counts. In DNA form, the CDR3 reads TGTGCCAGCAGCAAGATAGCGCTACTGAACACCGGGGAGCTGTTTTTT. Protein sequence: CASSKIALLNTGELFF. The chain links TRBV7-9 to TRBJ2-2, with D perhaps matching TRBD2 (5 bases). The CDR3 has 16 residues. V shed 5 bases and J shed 1 base, with 14 bases lying between them. CDR1 is SEHNR, CDR2 FQNEAQ, per germline (reference sequence).

This clonotype was picked up many times. The chain is built from TRBV6-1 and TRBJ2-2, with a possible D match to TRBD1 (6 bases). CDR1 MNHNS and CDR2 SASEGT come from the germline V gene. V lost 4 bases, J lost 2 bases, and 11 bases lay in between. This CDR3 comprises 15 residues. DNA for the CDR3: TGTGCCAGCAGTGGTCGGACAGACAACACCGGGGAGCTGTTTTTT. It encodes CASSGRTDNTGELFF.

This clonotype was seen ten or more times. V is TRBV29-1 and J is TRBJ2-2, with 7 positions matching TRBD1. Trimming at V came to 2 bases and at J to 0 bases, leaving 3 bases not matched to a gene. Germline CDR1 SQVTM, CDR2 ANQGSEA. CDR3 length: 15 amino acids. The CDR3 DNA reads TGCAGCGTTGAACGACAGGGCGCGAACACCGGGGAGCTGTTTTTT. Translated: CSVERQGANTGELFF.